These 8 T cell receptor beta chains came from one sample sequenced in a study of T and B cells in COVID-19 patients. Blood genomic DNA input for TRB amplification was 250-500 ng. Multiplex PCR with BIOMED2 TRB-A/B primer pools amplified TRB rearrangements. TCRdb used MiXCR to reprocess the multiplex PCR reads, holding one entry per CDR3 protein. The repertoire holds over 10,000 distinct CDR3 sequences, with roughly 23% as singletons. The sequenced sample was blood. These receptors all come from a human donor who had recovered from COVID-19.

This clonotype was counted a few times. This chain joins TRBV13 and TRBJ1-1, with TRBD1 matching 7 bases. This CDR3 is built from 16 residues. Germline CDR1 PRHDT, CDR2 FYEKMQ (reference sequence). V lost 4 bases and J lost 0; bases outside the gene matches: 8. CDR3 nucleotide sequence: TGTGCCAGCAGCTCGTTAGACAGGGCGGTGAACACTGAAGCTTTCTTT. Its protein product is CASSSLDRAVNTEAFF.

This clonotype ranks as medium-sized. CDR3 loop: CASRRTGRTTEAFF. For the CDR3, the DNA is TGTGCCAGTAGGAGGACAGGGAGGACCACTGAAGCTTTCTTT. The chain couples TRBV19 to TRBJ1-1, with TRBD1 identical over 8 bases. The CDR3 consists of 14 residues. Germline V lookup: CDR1 LNHDA, CDR2 SQIVND (reference sequence). V was clipped by 6 bases and J by 4 bases; unmatched bases: 7. The full variable domain, in which reference TRBV19 and TRBJ1-1 provide the parts outside the CDR3, is DGGITQSPKYLFRKEGQNVTLSCEQNLNHDAMYWYRQDPGQGLRLIYYSQIVNDFQKGDIAEGYSVSREKKESFPLTVTSAQKNPTAFYLCASRRTGRTTEAFFGQGTRLTVV.

This clonotype was picked up a small number of times. This CDR3 reads CATGTALNTEAFF. CDR3 nucleotide sequence: TGTGCCACCGGGACAGCCCTGAACACTGAAGCTTTCTTT. The V gene is TRBV6-2 or TRBV6-3, the J gene TRBJ1-1; 7 bases map to TRBD1. Germline V gene data show CDR1 as MNHEY and CDR2 as SVGEGT. The CDR3 has 13 residues. V shed 10 bases and J 0 bases; nucleotides not matched to a gene: 5.

The chain couples TRBV6-5 to TRBJ2-1; 12 bases are a match to TRBD1. The J call is doubtful: the DNA matches TRBJ2-7 better. The CDR3 loop spans 18 amino acids. CDR1 MNHEY and CDR2 SVGAGI come from the germline V gene. The CDR3 DNA reads TGTGCCAGCAGTTACTCAGGGGTCCCCGGGACAGGGGGCCACGAGCAGTACTTC. Translated: CASSYSGVPGTGGHEQYF.

This clonotype is categorized as medium-sized (0.01 to 0.1%). The CDR3 DNA is TGTGCCAGCAGCCCGATGGACTGGTACCAAGAGACCCAGTACTTC. Its protein is CASSPMDWYQETQYF. V and J are TRBV5-6 and TRBJ2-5; a weak D match, TRBD2 (5 bases). Germline CDR1 is SGHDT and CDR2 is YYEEEE. This CDR3 comprises 15 residues. Trimming took off 4 bases at V and 0 bases at J, with 13 bases between the two ends.

The chain combines TRBV14 with TRBJ2-6; D gene uncertain. V lost 6 bases and J lost 1, with 10 bases in between. The CDR3 is 15 residues long. Germline CDR1 is SGHDN and CDR2 is FVKESK. The CDR3 spells CASSPHLSGANVLTF. DNA for the CDR3: TGTGCCAGCAGTCCTCACCTTTCTGGGGCCAACGTCCTGACTTTC.

This clonotype was found many times. The V gene is TRBV6-5, the J gene TRBJ1-1, with 7 bases aligning to TRBD1. CDR1 is MNHEY, CDR2 SVGAGI, per germline. V lost 6 bases, J lost 0 bases, and 1 base stayed unmatched. This CDR3 spans 13 amino acids. CDR3: CASRDRVNTEAFF. CDR3 nucleotides: TGTGCCAGCAGAGACAGGGTGAACACTGAAGCTTTCTTT.

The gene calls are TRBV27 and TRBJ2-7; TRBD1 matches at 10 bases. The CDR3 contains 15 residues. Germline CDR1 is MNHEY and CDR2 is SMNVEV (reference sequence). After removal of 5 bases from V and 4 bases from J, the junction contained 8 bases not matched to a gene. CDR3 DNA: TGTGCCAGCAGTGACCCGGGACAGGGGCAATACGAGCAGTACTTC. Protein sequence: CASSDPGQGQYEQYF.